The rows below give T cell receptor beta chains drawn from one sample of a study of control samples from healthy donors and cancer patients. Repertoires were generated with immunoSEQ multiplex PCR, while TCRdb's copy carries only in-frame clones and drops some. The sample shows 150,000 to 180,000 clones, 85% to 95% of them seen only once. The sample comprised blood. The origin of the receptors is a man aged 40-50 years in good health. Each CDR3 is given with its conserved first and last residue. The D gene is left open where the match is weak. Clone size, where shown, is once, few, many, or a class for clones that have expanded.

TRBV6-1	TRBD1	TRBJ1-1	.	TGTGCCAGCAGTGAACCCGGTACAGGGGGCACTGAAGCTTTCTTT	CASSEPGTGGTEAFF
TRBV12-3/TRBV12-4	.	TRBJ1-1	.	TGTGCCAGCAGTTTCGGGTTGAACACTGAAGCTTTCTTT	CASSFGLNTEAFF
TRBV5-5	.	TRBJ1-6	.	TGTGCCAGCAGCTTGGGCCCGAGGGGTCCAAATTCACCCCTCCACTTT	CASSLGPRGPNSPLHF
TRBV30	.	TRBJ1-1	.	TGTGCCTGGAGCCTCCTCGGACAGAGGACTGAAGCTTTCTTT	CAWSLLGQRTEAFF
TRBV30	.	TRBJ1-1	.	TGTGCCTGGAGTGTACCCGGGAAGAACACTGAAGCTTTCTTT	CAWSVPGKNTEAFF
TRBV25-1	.	TRBJ2-2	once	TGTGCCAGCAGCCCCATAGGGCGAAACGGGGAGCTGTTTTTT	CASSPIGRNGELFF
TRBV5-5	.	TRBJ2-7	few	TGTGCCAGCAGCTTCGGCCCCCGGGGCACCTACGAGCAGTACTTC	CASSFGPRGTYEQYF
TRBV3-1/TRBV3-2	.	TRBJ2-7	once	TGTGCCAGCAGCCCTCCGGGCGGCTACGAGCAGTACTTC	CASSPPGGYEQYF
TRBV6-5	.	TRBJ1-2	.	TGTGCCAGCAGTTACTCGAGCGCTAGTGGATATGGCTACACCTTC	CASSYSSASGYGYTF
TRBV27	TRBD2	TRBJ2-7	.	TGTGCCAGCACCCCCCGCGGGGGCTCCTACGAGCAGTACTTC	CASTPRGGSYEQYF
TRBV4-1	TRBD1	TRBJ1-2	.	TGCGCCAGCAGCCAAATGGGACAGGGTAACGTCTATGGCTACACCTTC	CASSQMGQGNVYGYTF
TRBV30	.	TRBJ1-2	.	TGTGCCTGGAGTGTAGCCCAGGCCCGGAGGGTGGGTGGCTACACCTTC	CAWSVAQARRVGGYTF
TRBV6-5	.	TRBJ1-6	.	TGTGCCAGCAGTTACACTACGGGAGATAATTCACCCCTCCACTTT	CASSYTTGDNSPLHF
TRBV5-1	.	TRBJ1-1	.	TGCGCCAGCACCGGGACATTGAACACTGAAGCTTTCTTT	CASTGTLNTEAFF
TRBV29-1	.	TRBJ1-2	.	TGCAGCGTCGAACGCACGGTCGAGGTCGGCTACACCTTC	CSVERTVEVGYTF
TRBV18	TRBD1	TRBJ2-1	.	TGTGCCAGCTCACCGGGACAGGGGGCGCGGAATGAGCAGTTCTTC	CASSPGQGARNEQFF
TRBV5-1	TRBD2	TRBJ2-7	.	TGCGCCAGCAGCTTAGCGGGGGCCGTCTACGAGCAGTACTTC	CASSLAGAVYEQYF
TRBV4-1	TRBD1	TRBJ2-1	.	TGCGCCAGCAGACGAAGGGGACAGGACGCTGAGCAGTTCTTC	CASRRRGQDAEQFF
TRBV28	TRBD2	TRBJ2-6	.	TGTGCCAGCAGTCCTCGGGGGGACTCTGGGGCCAACGTCCTGACTTTC	CASSPRGDSGANVLTF
TRBV2	TRBD1	TRBJ2-2	.	TGTGCCAGCACCCAGGGGGTTGCGAACACCGGGGAGCTGTTTTTT	CASTQGVANTGELFF
TRBV7-2	.	TRBJ2-3	.	TGTGCCAGCAGCTTAGGATCACACAACACAGATACGCAGTATTTT	CASSLGSHNTDTQYF
TRBV28	.	TRBJ2-5	.	TGTGCCAGCAGTTCCGGACAGCAAGAGACCCAGTACTTC	CASSSGQQETQYF
TRBV7-2	TRBD2	TRBJ2-2	few	TGTGCCAGCAGCCCTCGGACTAGTGGCGGGGAGCTGTTTTTT	CASSPRTSGGELFF
TRBV12-3/TRBV12-4	.	TRBJ2-3	.	TGTGCCAGCAGCCCGATGGGTGGGGATACGCAGTATTTT	CASSPMGGDTQYF
TRBV11-2	.	TRBJ1-5	.	TGTGCCAGCAGCTTAGGGCAGGGCGATCAGCCCCAGCATTTT	CASSLGQGDQPQHF
TRBV14	.	TRBJ2-2	.	TGTGCCAGCAGCCAAGAGACGGGGCGCGGCACCGGGGAGCTGTTTTTT	CASSQETGRGTGELFF
TRBV24-1	.	TRBJ2-1	once	TGTGCCACCAGTGAAGGTCAGGGGGGTCACAATGAGCAGTTCTTC	CATSEGQGGHNEQFF
TRBV6-5	.	TRBJ2-7	.	TGTGCCAGCAGGGAGACAGTGGGGAAATTCTACGAGCAGTACTTC	CASRETVGKFYEQYF
TRBV7-9	TRBD1	TRBJ2-7	.	TGTGCCAGCAGCTTTGACAGGGTTCCCTACGAGCAGTACTTC	CASSFDRVPYEQYF